The next 5 T cell receptor beta chains were all read from a single sample in a study of blood T cell repertoires in COVID-19. Generated by immunoSEQ multiplex PCR, the TCRdb table keeps only in-frame clones and is missing some. The sample holds fewer than 40,000 clones, roughly nine tenths seen once. Sequencing was carried out using peripheral blood. These receptors were obtained from a human donor in a cohort sampled during active COVID-19.

This chain uses TRBV7-9 with TRBJ2-7, with a tentative D call TRBD1 (7 bases). V was pared by 5 bases and J by 5 bases, with 19 bases between. There are 15 residues in the CDR3. Germline V gene sequence: CDR1 SEHNR, CDR2 FQNEAQ (reference sequence). This CDR3 reads CASSTSAGGGNEQYV. In DNA form, the CDR3 reads TGTGCCAGCAGCACGAGCGCAGGGGGAGGAAACGAGCAGTACGTC.

The chain employs TRBV27 and TRBJ2-3; D not resolved. This CDR3 is built from 14 residues. CDR1 is MNHEY and CDR2 is SMNVEV in the germline V gene (reference sequence). V dropped 0 bases and J dropped 0 bases, with 4 bases sitting between them. The CDR3 bases are TGTGCCAGCAGTTTATCGTCTAGCACAGATACGCAGTATTTT. This encodes CASSLSSSTDTQYF.

This chain uses TRBV18 with TRBJ1-4; TRBD1 matches 10 bases. The CDR3 covers 15 residues. The ends lost 3 bases at V and 8 bases at J; junction bases unmatched: 6. From germline, CDR1 is KGHSH and CDR2 LQKENI. The CDR3 DNA follows: TGTGCCAGCTCACCGTCGACAGGGGGCAGCGAAAAACTGTTTTTT. It is translated as CASSPSTGGSEKLFF.

The genes are TRBV10-2 and TRBJ2-3; D is undetermined. The CDR3 runs to 14 residues. V shed 6 bases and J shed 0 bases, with 10 bases lying between them. The germline V gene encodes CDR1 WSHSY and CDR2 SAAADI. CDR3 amino acids: CASSSQASTDTQYF. The CDR3 nucleotides are TGCGCCAGCAGCAGCCAGGCTAGCACAGATACGCAGTATTTT.

The V gene is TRBV19, the J gene TRBJ1-3; D remains unclear. CDR1 and CDR2 from the germline V gene are LNHDA and SQIVND (reference sequence). V dropped 4 bases and J dropped 4 bases, with 5 bases sitting between them. The CDR3 has 12 amino acids. CDR3 sequence reads: CASSTQGNTIYF. In nucleotides, the CDR3 is TGTGCCAGTAGTACCCAGGGAAACACCATATATTTT.